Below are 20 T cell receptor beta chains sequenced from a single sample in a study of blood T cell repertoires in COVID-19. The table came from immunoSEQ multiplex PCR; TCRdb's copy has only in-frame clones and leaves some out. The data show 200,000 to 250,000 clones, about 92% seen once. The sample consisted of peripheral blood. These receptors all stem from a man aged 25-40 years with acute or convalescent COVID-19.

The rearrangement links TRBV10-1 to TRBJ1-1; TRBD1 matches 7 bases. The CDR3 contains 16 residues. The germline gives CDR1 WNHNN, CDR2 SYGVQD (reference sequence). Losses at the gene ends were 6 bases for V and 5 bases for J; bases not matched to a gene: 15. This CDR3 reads CASSQRTGYLVTEAFF. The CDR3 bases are TGCGCCAGCAGCCAAAGGACAGGCTACTTGGTTACTGAAGCTTTCTTT.

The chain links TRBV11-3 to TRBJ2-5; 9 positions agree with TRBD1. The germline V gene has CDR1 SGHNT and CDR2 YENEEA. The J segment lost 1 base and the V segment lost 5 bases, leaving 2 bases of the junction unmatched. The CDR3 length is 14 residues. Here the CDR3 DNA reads TGTGCCAGCAGCCCGGACAGGGGCCAAGAGACCCAGTACTTC. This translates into CASSPDRGQETQYF.

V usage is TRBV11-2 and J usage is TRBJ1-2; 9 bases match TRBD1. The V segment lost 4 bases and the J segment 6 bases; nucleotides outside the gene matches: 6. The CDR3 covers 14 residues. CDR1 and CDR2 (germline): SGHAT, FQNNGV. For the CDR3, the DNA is TGTGCCAGCAGCTACTCGGACAGGGGTAATGGCTACACCTTC. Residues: CASSYSDRGNGYTF.

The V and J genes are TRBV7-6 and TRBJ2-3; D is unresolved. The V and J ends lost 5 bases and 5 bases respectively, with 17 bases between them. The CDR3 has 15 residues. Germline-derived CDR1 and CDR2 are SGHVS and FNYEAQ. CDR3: CASSPRPRRGDTQYF. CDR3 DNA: TGTGCCAGCAGCCCCAGACCCCGTCGCGGAGATACGCAGTATTTT. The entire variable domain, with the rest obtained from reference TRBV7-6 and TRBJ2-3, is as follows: GAGVSQSPRYKVTKRGQDVALRCDPISGHVSLYWYRQALGQGPEFLTYFNYEAQQDKSGLPNDRFSAERPEGSISTLTIQRTEQRDSAMYRCASSPRPRRGDTQYFGPGTRLTVL.

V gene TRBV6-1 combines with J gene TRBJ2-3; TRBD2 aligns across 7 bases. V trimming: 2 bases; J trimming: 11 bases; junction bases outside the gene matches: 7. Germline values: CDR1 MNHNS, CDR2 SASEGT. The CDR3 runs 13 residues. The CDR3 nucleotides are TGTGCCAGCAGTGAAATGGGACTACAGATGCAGTATTTT. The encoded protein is CASSEMGLQMQYF.

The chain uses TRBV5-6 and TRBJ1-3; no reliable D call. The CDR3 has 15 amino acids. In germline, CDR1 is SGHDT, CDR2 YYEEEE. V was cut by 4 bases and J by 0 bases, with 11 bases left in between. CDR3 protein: CASSPTPISGNTIYF. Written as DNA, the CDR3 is TGTGCCAGCAGCCCTACTCCTATCTCTGGAAACACCATATATTTT.

The chain's CDR3 is CAWSKPGSYAYEQYF. The CDR3 DNA sequence: TGTGCCTGGAGTAAACCGGGATCCTATGCCTACGAGCAGTACTTC. The genes are TRBV30 and TRBJ2-7; TRBD2 is a possible D gene (5 bases). Germline lookup yields CDR1 GTSNPN and CDR2 SVGIG (reference sequence). This CDR3 region has 15 residues. V lost 2 bases to trimming and J lost 2 bases, with 16 bases between them.

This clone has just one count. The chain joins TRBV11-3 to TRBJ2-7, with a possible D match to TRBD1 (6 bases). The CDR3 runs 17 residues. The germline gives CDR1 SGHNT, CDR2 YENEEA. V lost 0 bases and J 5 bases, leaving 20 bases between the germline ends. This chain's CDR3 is CASSLEGTLSLGNEQYF. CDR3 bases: TGTGCCAGCAGCTTAGAGGGGACACTCTCCCTCGGGAACGAGCAGTACTTC. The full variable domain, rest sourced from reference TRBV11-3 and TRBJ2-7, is EAGVVQSPRYKIIEKKQPVAFWCNPISGHNTLYWYLQNLGQGPELLIRYENEEAVDDSQLPKDRFSAERLKGVDSTLKIQPAELGDSAVYLCASSLEGTLSLGNEQYFGPGTRLTVT.

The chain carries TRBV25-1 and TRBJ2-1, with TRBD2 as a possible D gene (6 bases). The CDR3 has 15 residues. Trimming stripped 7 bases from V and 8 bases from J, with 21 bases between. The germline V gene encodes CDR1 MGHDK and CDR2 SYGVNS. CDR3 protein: CASNSPGLGTYEQFF. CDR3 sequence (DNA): TGTGCCAGCAACTCCCCGGGACTGGGTACATATGAGCAGTTCTTC.

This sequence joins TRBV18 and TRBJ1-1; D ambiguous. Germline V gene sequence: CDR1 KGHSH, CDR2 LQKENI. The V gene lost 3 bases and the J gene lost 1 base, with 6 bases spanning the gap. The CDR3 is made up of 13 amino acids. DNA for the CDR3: TGTGCCAGCTCACCTCAGTCGAACACTGAAGCTTTCTTT. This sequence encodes CASSPQSNTEAFF.

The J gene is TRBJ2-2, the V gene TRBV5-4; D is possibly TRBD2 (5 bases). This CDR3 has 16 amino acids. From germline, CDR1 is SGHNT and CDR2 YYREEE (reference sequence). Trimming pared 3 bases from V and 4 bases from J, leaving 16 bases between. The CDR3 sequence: CASSSEFSGSTGELFF. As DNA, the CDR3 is TGTGCCAGCAGCTCCGAATTTTCGGGGTCCACCGGGGAGCTGTTTTTT.

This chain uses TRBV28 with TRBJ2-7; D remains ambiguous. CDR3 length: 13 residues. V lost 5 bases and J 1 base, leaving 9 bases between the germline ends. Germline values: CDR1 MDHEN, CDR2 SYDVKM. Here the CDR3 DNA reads TGTGCCAGCAGTCCGACTGATTCCTACGAGCAGTACTTC. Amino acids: CASSPTDSYEQYF.

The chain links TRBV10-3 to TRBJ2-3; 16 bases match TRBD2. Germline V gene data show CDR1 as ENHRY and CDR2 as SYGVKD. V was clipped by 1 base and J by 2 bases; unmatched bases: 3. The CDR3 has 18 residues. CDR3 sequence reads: CAISELGLAGGPTDTQYF. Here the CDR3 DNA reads TGTGCCATCAGTGAGTTGGGACTAGCGGGAGGGCCCACAGATACGCAGTATTTT.

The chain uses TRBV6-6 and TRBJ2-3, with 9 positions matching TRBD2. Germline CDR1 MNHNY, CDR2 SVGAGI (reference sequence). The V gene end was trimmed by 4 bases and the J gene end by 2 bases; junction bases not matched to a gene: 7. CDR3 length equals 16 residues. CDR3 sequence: CASSSRAGGSTDTQYF. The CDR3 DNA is TGTGCCAGCAGTTCCCGAGCGGGAGGTTCCACAGATACGCAGTATTTT.

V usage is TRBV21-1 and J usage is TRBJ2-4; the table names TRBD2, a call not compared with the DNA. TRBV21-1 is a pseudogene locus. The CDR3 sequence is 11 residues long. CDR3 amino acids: CASTLGLNAYF. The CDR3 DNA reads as TGTGCCAGCACCTTGGGACTAAATGCTTACTTC.

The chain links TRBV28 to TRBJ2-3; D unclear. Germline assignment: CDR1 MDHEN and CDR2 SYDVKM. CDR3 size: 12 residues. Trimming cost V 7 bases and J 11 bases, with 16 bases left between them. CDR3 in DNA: TGTGCCAGCAAAGACTCTCGTGGTGAGCAGTATTTT. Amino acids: CASKDSRGEQYF.

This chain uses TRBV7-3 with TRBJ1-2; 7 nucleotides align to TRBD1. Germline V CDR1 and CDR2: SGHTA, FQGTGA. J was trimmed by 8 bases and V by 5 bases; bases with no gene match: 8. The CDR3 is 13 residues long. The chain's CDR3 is CASSLPGGGGYTF. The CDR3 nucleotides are TGTGCCAGCAGCCTCCCAGGGGGTGGCGGCTACACCTTC.

DNA for the CDR3: TGCAGTGCTAGTCAATATCAGGGGGGCATGACCGGGGAGCTGTTTTTT. Its protein is CSASQYQGGMTGELFF. V and J are TRBV20-1 and TRBJ2-2; a weak D match, TRBD1 (7 bases). This CDR3 spans 16 amino acids. V shed 3 bases and J shed 5 bases, with 19 bases lying between them. Germline V gene data show CDR1 as DFQATT and CDR2 as SNEGSKA (reference sequence).

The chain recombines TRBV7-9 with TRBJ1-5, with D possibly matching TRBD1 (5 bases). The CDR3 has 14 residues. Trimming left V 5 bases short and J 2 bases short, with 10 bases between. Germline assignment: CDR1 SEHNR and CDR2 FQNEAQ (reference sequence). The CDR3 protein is CASSQGGGNQPQHF. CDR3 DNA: TGTGCCAGCAGCCAGGGCGGGGGCAATCAGCCCCAGCATTTT.

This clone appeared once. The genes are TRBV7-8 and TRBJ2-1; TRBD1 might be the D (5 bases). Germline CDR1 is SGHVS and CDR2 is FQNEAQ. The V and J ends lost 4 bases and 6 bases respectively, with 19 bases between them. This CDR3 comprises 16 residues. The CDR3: CASSSLRPGLGNEQFF. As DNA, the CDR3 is TGTGCCAGCAGCTCACTTAGGCCAGGGCTAGGCAATGAGCAGTTCTTC.